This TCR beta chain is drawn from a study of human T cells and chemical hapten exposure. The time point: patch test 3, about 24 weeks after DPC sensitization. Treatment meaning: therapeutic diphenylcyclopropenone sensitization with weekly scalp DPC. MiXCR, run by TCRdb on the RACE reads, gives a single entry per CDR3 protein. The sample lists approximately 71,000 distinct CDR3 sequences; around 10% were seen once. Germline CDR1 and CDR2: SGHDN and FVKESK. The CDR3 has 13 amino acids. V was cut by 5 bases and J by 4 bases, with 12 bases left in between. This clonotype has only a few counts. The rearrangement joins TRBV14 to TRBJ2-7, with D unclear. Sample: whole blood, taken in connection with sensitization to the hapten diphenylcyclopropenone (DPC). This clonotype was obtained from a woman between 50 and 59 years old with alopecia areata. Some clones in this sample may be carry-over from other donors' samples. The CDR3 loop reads CASSGQRPYEQYF. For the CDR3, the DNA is TGTGCCAGCAGCGGGCAGCGCCCTTACGAGCAGTACTTC. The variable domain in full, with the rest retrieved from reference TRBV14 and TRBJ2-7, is EAGVTQFPSHSVIEKGQTVTLRCDPISGHDNLYWYRRVMGKEIKFLLHFVKESKQDESGMPNNRFLAERTGGTYSTLKVQPAELEDSGVYFCASSGQRPYEQYFGPGTRLTVT.